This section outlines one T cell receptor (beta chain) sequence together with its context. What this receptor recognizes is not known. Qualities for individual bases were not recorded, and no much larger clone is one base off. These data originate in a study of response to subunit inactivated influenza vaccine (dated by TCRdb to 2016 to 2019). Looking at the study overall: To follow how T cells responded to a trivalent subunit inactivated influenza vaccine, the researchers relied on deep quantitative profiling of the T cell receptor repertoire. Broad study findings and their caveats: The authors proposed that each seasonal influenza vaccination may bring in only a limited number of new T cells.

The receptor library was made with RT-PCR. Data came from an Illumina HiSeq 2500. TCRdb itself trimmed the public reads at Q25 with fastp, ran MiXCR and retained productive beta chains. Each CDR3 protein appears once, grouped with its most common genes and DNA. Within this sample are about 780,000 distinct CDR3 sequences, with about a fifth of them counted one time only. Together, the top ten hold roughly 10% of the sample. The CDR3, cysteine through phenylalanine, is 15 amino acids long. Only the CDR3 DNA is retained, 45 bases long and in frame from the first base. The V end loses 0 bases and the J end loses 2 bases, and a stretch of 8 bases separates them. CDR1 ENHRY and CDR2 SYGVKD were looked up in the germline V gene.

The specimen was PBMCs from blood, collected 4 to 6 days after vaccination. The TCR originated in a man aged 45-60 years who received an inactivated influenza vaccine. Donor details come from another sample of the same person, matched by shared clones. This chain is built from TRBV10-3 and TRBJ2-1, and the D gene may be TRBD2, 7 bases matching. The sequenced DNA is TGTGCCATCAGTGAGTCAGGGGGGGCCTACAATGAGCAGTTCTTC. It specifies CAISESGGAYNEQFF.